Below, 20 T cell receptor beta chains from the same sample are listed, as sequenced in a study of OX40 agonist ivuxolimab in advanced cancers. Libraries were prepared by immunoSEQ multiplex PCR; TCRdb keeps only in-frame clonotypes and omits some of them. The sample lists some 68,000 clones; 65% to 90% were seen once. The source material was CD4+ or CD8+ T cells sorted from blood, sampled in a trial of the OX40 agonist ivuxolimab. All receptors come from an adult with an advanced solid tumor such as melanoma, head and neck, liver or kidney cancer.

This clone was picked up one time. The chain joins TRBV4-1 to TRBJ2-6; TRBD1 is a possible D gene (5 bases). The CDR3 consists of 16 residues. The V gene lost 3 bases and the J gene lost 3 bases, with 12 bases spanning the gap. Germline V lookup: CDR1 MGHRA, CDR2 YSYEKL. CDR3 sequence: CASSQELGVGANVLTF. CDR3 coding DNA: TGCGCCAGCAGCCAGGAGTTAGGGGTTGGGGCCAACGTCCTGACTTTC.

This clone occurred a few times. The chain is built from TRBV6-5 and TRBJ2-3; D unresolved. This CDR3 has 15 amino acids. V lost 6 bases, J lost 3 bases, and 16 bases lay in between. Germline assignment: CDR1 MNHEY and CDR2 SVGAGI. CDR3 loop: CASRGSQLKTDTQYF. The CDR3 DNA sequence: TGTGCCAGCAGGGGGTCTCAACTTAAAACAGATACGCAGTATTTT.

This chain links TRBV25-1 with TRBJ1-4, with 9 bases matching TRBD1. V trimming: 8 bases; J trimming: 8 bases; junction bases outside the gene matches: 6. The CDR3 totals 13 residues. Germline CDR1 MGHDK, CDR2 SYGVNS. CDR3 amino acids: CASSGQGWEKLFF. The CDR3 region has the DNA TGTGCCAGCTCTGGACAGGGGTGGGAAAAACTGTTTTTT.

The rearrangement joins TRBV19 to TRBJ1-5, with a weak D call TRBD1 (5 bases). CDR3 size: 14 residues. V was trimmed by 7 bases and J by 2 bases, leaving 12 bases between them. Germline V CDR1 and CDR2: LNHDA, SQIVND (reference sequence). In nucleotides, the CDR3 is TGTGCCAGTACCCCCGGGGCGGGCAATCAGCCCCAGCATTTT. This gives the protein CASTPGAGNQPQHF.

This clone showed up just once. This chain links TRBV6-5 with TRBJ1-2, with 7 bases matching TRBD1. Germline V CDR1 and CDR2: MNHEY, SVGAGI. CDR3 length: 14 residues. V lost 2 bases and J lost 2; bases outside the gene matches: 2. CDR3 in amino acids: CASSYRGRNYGYTF. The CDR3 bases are TGTGCCAGCAGTTACAGGGGGCGGAACTATGGCTACACCTTC.

The CDR3 coding sequence is TGTGCCAGTAGCGTTATTAGGGGGGCCTACGAGCAGTACTTC. Translation: CASSVIRGAYEQYF. This chain uses TRBV19 with TRBJ2-5; either TRBD1 or TRBD2 may supply D (6 bases each). With the DNA end fitting TRBJ2-7 better, the J assignment may be wrong. CDR3 size: 14 residues. In germline, CDR1 is LNHDA, CDR2 SQIVND (reference sequence).

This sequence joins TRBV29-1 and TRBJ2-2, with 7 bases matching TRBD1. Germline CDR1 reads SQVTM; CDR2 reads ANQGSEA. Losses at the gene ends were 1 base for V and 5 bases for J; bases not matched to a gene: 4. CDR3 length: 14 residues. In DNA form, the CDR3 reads TGCAGCGTTGAAGGACAGGGAAGGACCGGGGAGCTGTTTTTT. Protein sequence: CSVEGQGRTGELFF.

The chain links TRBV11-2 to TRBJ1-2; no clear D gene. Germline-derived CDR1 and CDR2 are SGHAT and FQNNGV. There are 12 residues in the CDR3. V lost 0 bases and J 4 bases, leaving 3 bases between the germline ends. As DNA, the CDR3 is TGTGCCAGCAGCTTAGAAGGCTATGGCTACACCTTC. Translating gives CASSLEGYGYTF.

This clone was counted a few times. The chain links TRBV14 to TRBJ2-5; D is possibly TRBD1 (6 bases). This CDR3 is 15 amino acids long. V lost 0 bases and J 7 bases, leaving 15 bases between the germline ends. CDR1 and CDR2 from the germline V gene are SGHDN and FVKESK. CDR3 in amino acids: CASSQDPGQRGTQYF. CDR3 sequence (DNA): TGTGCCAGCAGCCAAGATCCGGGACAACGGGGGACCCAGTACTTC.

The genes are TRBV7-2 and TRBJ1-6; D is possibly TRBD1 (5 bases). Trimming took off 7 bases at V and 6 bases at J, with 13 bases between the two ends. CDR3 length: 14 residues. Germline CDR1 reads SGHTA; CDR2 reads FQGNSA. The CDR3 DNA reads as TGTGCCAGCACCGTACAGGTAGCTAATTCACCCCTCCACTTT. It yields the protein CASTVQVANSPLHF. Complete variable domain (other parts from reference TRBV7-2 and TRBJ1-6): GAGVSQSPSNKVTEKGKDVELRCDPISGHTALYWYRQSLGQGLEFLIYFQGNSAPDKSGLPSDRFSAERTGGSVSTLTIQRTQQEDSAVYLCASTVQVANSPLHFGNGTRLTVT.

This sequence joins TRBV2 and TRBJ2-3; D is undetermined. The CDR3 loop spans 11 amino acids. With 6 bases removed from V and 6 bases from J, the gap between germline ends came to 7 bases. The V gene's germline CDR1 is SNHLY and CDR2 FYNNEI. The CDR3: CASRSQDTQYF. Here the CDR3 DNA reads TGTGCCAGCAGGTCGCAGGATACGCAGTATTTT.

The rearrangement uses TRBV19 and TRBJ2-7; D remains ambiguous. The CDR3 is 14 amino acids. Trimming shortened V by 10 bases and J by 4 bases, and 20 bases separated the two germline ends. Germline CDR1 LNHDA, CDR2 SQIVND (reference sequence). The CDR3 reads CATSPGPRTYEQYF. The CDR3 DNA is TGTGCCACCTCTCCGGGTCCCCGAACTTACGAGCAGTACTTC.

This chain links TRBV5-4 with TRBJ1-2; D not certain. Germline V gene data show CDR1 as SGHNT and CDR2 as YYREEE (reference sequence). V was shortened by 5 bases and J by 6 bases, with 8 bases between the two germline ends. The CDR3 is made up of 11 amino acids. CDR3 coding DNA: TGTGCCAGCAGGTTGAGAGATGGCTACACCTTC. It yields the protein CASRLRDGYTF.

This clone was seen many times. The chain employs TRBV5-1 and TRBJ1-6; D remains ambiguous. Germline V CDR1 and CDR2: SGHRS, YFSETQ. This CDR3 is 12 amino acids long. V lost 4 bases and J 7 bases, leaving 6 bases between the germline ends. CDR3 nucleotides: TGCGCCAGCAGCGAGGTAAATTCACCCCTCCACTTT. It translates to CASSEVNSPLHF.

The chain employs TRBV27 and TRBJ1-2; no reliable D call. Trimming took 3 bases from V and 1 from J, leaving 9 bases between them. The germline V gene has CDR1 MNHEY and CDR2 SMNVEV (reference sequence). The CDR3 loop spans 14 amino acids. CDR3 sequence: CASSFGRNNYGYTF. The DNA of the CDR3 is TGTGCCAGCAGTTTCGGGCGGAATAACTATGGCTACACCTTC.

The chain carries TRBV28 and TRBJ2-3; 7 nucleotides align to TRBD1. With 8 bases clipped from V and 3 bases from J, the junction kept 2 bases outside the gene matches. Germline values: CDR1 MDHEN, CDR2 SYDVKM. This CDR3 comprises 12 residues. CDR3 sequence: CASQGVTDTQYF. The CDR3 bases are TGTGCCAGCCAGGGGGTTACAGATACGCAGTATTTT. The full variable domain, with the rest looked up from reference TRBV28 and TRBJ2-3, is DVKVTQSSRYLVKRTGEKVFLECVQDMDHENMFWYRQDPGLGLRLIYFSYDVKMKEKGDIPEGYSVSREKKERFSLILESASTNQTSMYLCASQGVTDTQYFGPGTRLTVL.

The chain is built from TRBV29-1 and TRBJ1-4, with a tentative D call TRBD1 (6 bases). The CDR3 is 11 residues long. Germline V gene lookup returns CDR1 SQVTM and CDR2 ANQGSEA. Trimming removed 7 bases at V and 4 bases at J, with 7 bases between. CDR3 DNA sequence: TGCAGCGCGGGACATAATGAAAAACTGTTTTTT. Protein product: CSAGHNEKLFF.

This CDR3 is CASSPYRREGGTLHF. For the CDR3, the DNA is TGTGCCAGCAGTCCTTATAGACGGGAGGGTGGGACCCTCCACTTT. The V gene is TRBV27, the J gene TRBJ1-6; D is uncertain. Germline-derived CDR1 and CDR2 are MNHEY and SMNVEV (reference sequence). V shed 5 bases and J shed 14 bases, with 22 bases lying between them. This CDR3 is built from 15 residues.

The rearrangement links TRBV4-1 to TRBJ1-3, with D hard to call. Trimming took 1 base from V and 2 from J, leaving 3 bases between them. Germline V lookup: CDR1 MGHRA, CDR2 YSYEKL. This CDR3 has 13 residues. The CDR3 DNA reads TGCGCCAGCAGCCAAGGACCTGGAAACACCATATATTTT. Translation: CASSQGPGNTIYF.

The CDR3 loop is CASSFRDRGFYGHTF. CDR3 DNA: TGTGCCAGCAGTTTCCGGGACAGGGGGTTTTACGGCCACACCTTC. The chain uses TRBV5-4 and TRBJ1-2; 11 bases fit TRBD1. Germline V gene lookup returns CDR1 SGHNT and CDR2 YYREEE (reference sequence). This CDR3 region has 15 residues. V gave up 5 bases and J gave up 12 bases; unmatched junction bases: 15.